Below, 5 T cell receptor beta chains from the same sample are listed, as sequenced in a study of blood T cell repertoires in COVID-19. Assay: immunoSEQ multiplex PCR; the TCRdb copy retains only in-frame clones and omits some. This sample has roughly 450,000 clones, with roughly 91% found just once. Material: PBMCs or T cells enriched from blood (not recorded which). The origin of the receptors is a man between 18 and 29 years old who had recovered from COVID-19.

This sequence joins TRBV7-6 and TRBJ1-6; D might be TRBD1 (6 bases). CDR1 is SGHVS and CDR2 is FNYEAQ in the germline V gene. The V and J ends lost 1 base and 8 bases respectively, with 12 bases between them. The CDR3 is made up of 15 amino acids. The CDR3 protein is CASSLDAGVYSPLHF. The DNA of the CDR3 is TGTGCCAGCAGCTTAGATGCAGGGGTTTATTCACCCCTCCACTTT.

The chain uses TRBV11-2 and TRBJ2-7, with D maybe TRBD1 (5 bases). This CDR3 has 13 residues. Looked up from germline, CDR1 is SGHAT and CDR2 is FQNNGV. V was clipped by 5 bases and J by 7 bases, with 15 bases between them. This chain's CDR3 is CASSQTLRVEQYF. For the CDR3, the DNA is TGTGCCAGCAGCCAAACCCTCAGGGTGGAGCAGTACTTC.

This clone was detected only a few times. The rearrangement links TRBV14 to TRBJ2-7; 13 nucleotides match TRBD2. Germline CDR1 SGHDN, CDR2 FVKESK. The CDR3 consists of 16 residues. Trimming cost V 3 bases and J 5 bases; bases outside gene matches: 7. CDR3 sequence: CASSHLLAGGPHEQYF. CDR3 DNA: TGTGCCAGCAGCCATCTACTAGCGGGAGGGCCCCACGAGCAGTACTTC.

V usage is TRBV20-1 and J usage is TRBJ1-2; no definite D call. Trimming removed 6 bases at V and 5 bases at J, with 10 bases between. CDR1 DFQATT and CDR2 SNEGSKA come from the germline V gene (reference sequence). The CDR3 totals 11 residues. For the CDR3, the DNA is TGCAGTGCGGCAGGAAATTATGGCTACACCTTC. Translation: CSAAGNYGYTF.

The V gene is TRBV11-2, the J gene TRBJ1-1; weak D call: TRBD1 (6 bases). The germline V gene encodes CDR1 SGHAT and CDR2 FQNNGV. The CDR3 contains 15 residues. V gave up 5 bases and J gave up 1 base, with 14 bases separating them. CDR3 in amino acids: CASSPQGRRNTEAFF. Written as DNA, the CDR3 is TGTGCCAGCAGCCCACAGGGTCGGAGGAACACTGAAGCTTTCTTT. The full variable domain, completed using reference TRBV11-2 and TRBJ1-1, is EAGVAQSPRYKIIEKRQSVAFWCNPISGHATLYWYQQILGQGPKLLIQFQNNGVVDDSQLPKDRFSAERLKGVDSTLKIQPAKLEDSAVYLCASSPQGRRNTEAFFGQGTRLTVV.